The 2 T cell receptor beta chains below come from one sample, sequenced in a study of T cell responses to AZD1222 COVID-19 vaccine. Data came from immunoSEQ multiplex PCR; TCRdb stores just in-frame clones and leaves some out. The sample lists under 100,000 clones; about 91% were seen once. The sample consisted of peripheral blood, taken on day 0 of MenACWY control vaccination. The receptors derive from an adult in good health.

The rearrangement uses TRBV11-2 and TRBJ2-1; D is unclear. The ends were cut back, 5 bases at V and 7 bases at J, with 15 bases in the middle. Germline V gene lookup returns CDR1 SGHAT and CDR2 FQNNGV. The CDR3 has 14 amino acids. CDR3 amino acids: CASSPGYGLNEQFF. In DNA form, the CDR3 reads TGTGCCAGCAGCCCTGGGTACGGTCTGAATGAGCAGTTCTTC.

This clone was picked up one time. The chain recombines TRBV19 with TRBJ1-2; 10 bases line up with TRBD1. The CDR3 contains 16 residues. V lost 6 bases and J lost 0; bases outside the gene matches: 7. Germline lookup yields CDR1 LNHDA and CDR2 SQIVND (reference sequence). The CDR3 DNA reads as TGTGCCAGTAGACCGGGACAGGGGTCCCCTAACTATGGCTACACCTTC. Translating it yields CASRPGQGSPNYGYTF.